Each of the 27 T cell receptor beta chains below was sequenced from the same sample in a study of CD8+ T cells in alopecia areata. RNA extraction was followed by reverse transcription into cDNA, which acted as the sequencing template. Clones were sequenced by immunoSEQ multiplex PCR, and TCRdb holds only the in-frame ones, with some missing. The sample includes approximately 190,000 clones, roughly 60% of them seen just once. Treatment reported: oral pan-JAK inhibitor, 5-10 mg twice daily. The source material was CD4+ T cells sorted from blood, sampled at week 24, from a patient treated with tofacitinib. These receptors all stem from a human donor with alopecia areata.

The chain uses TRBV7-2 and TRBJ1-5; 8 bases agree with TRBD1. The germline V gene has CDR1 SGHTA and CDR2 FQGNSA. The CDR3 loop spans 16 amino acids. V shed 5 bases and J 7 bases; nucleotides not matched to a gene: 13. As DNA, the CDR3 is TGTGCCAGCAGCACCCAAGGACAGGGAGTAGGACAGCCCCAGCATTTT. Its protein product is CASSTQGQGVGQPQHF.

This chain uses TRBV7-2 with TRBJ2-4; TRBD2 aligns across 9 bases. With 4 bases clipped from V and 8 bases from J, the junction kept 3 bases outside the gene matches. The germline gives CDR1 SGHTA, CDR2 FQGNSA. This CDR3 spans 13 amino acids. The CDR3 spells CASSWTSADIQYF. DNA of the CDR3: TGTGCCAGCAGCTGGACTAGCGCGGACATTCAGTACTTC.

This chain uses TRBV4-3 with TRBJ2-3; 10 nucleotides match TRBD2. Germline trimming cut 0 bases from V and 1 base from J; bases unmatched to any gene: 10. This CDR3 is built from 19 residues. Germline lookup yields CDR1 LGHNA and CDR2 YSLEER. CDR3 coding DNA: TGCGCCAGCAGCCAAGAGGTCGCTAGCGGGAGTGCGGGCACAGATACGCAGTATTTT. As protein: CASSQEVASGSAGTDTQYF.

The chain joins TRBV4-1 to TRBJ2-1, with 8 bases matching TRBD2. The germline CDR1 and CDR2 sequences are MGHRA and YSYEKL. This CDR3 is 15 amino acids long. After removal of 3 bases from V and 7 bases from J, the junction contained 8 bases not matched to a gene. The CDR3 here is CASSQAGGPFNEQFF. Here the CDR3 DNA reads TGCGCCAGCAGCCAGGCGGGGGGCCCGTTTAATGAGCAGTTCTTC.

The chain carries TRBV29-1 and TRBJ2-3; 13 bases are a match to TRBD2. With 5 bases clipped from V and 3 bases from J, the junction kept 11 bases outside the gene matches. This CDR3 has 17 residues. CDR1 is SQVTM and CDR2 is ANQGSEA in the germline V gene. CDR3 sequence reads: CSVTPGTSGASTDTQYF. CDR3 in DNA: TGCAGCGTTACCCCCGGGACTAGCGGGGCTTCAACAGATACGCAGTATTTT.

This clone has just a few counts. The gene calls are TRBV7-2 and TRBJ2-5; D remains ambiguous. CDR3 length: 13 amino acids. CDR1 and CDR2 (germline): SGHTA, FQGNSA. Trimming removed 5 bases at V and 5 bases at J, with 12 bases between. CDR3 loop: CASSPGAGETQYF. DNA for the CDR3: TGTGCCAGCAGCCCCGGAGCCGGGGAGACCCAGTACTTC.

The V gene is TRBV21-1, the J gene TRBJ2-1; the table's D call TRBD2 went unverified against the DNA. TRBV21-1 is given as a pseudogene. The CDR3 runs to 17 residues. CDR3 bases: TGTGCCAGCAGCAAACCTCCGGGAGCGGGGGGGCCTAATGAGCAGTTCTTC. Its translation is CASSKPPGAGGPNEQFF.

The chain couples TRBV29-1 to TRBJ2-3; unclear D gene. CDR3 length equals 13 residues. The ends were cut back, 4 bases at V and 1 base at J, with 9 bases in the middle. The germline CDR1 and CDR2 sequences are SQVTM and ANQGSEA. Written as DNA, the CDR3 is TGCAGCGTTGTCTCCAGCGGCACAGATACGCAGTATTTT. As protein: CSVVSSGTDTQYF.

The V gene is TRBV5-1, the J gene TRBJ2-6; the match to TRBD1 covers 8 bases. Trimming cost V 0 bases and J 2 bases; bases outside gene matches: 1. The germline V gene has CDR1 SGHRS and CDR2 YFSETQ. The CDR3 has 16 amino acids. The CDR3 spells CASSLDRGAGANVLTF. The DNA of the CDR3 is TGCGCCAGCAGCTTGGACAGGGGGGCTGGGGCCAACGTCCTGACTTTC. Based on the CDR3 plus reference TRBV5-1 and TRBJ2-6, the full variable domain is KAGVTQTPRYLIKTRGQQVTLSCSPISGHRSVSWYQQTPGQGLQFLFEYFSETQRNKGNFPGRFSGRQFSNSRSEMNVSTLELGDSALYLCASSLDRGAGANVLTFGAGSRLTVL.

This clone was detected many times. The chain carries TRBV4-2 and TRBJ1-6, with D unclear. This CDR3 is 13 amino acids long. The germline V and J ends were trimmed by 0 bases and 9 bases, with 6 bases remaining between them. CDR1 LGHNA and CDR2 YNFKEQ come from the germline V gene. The CDR3 sequence is CASSQDTASPLHF. Written as DNA, the CDR3 is TGTGCCAGCAGCCAAGACACAGCTTCACCCCTCCACTTT.

Turning to this clone: This CDR3 is also generated by other DNA sequences in the sample. The rearrangement links TRBV5-1 to TRBJ2-5, with 7 bases lining up with TRBD2. This CDR3 contains 14 residues. Germline trimming cut 3 bases from V and 2 bases from J; bases unmatched to any gene: 4. CDR1 is SGHRS, CDR2 YFSETQ, per germline. CDR3 nucleotide sequence: TGCGCCAGCAGCTCGGGTAGCGGGCAAGAGACCCAGTACTTC. Its protein product is CASSSGSGQETQYF.

This chain uses TRBV5-1 with TRBJ2-4; 9 bases agree with TRBD1. From germline, CDR1 is SGHRS and CDR2 YFSETQ. J lost 6 bases, V lost 4 bases, and 8 bases had no gene match. The CDR3 extends over 15 amino acids. This CDR3 reads CASSNGEGQGNIQYF. CDR3 coding DNA: TGCGCCAGCAGCAATGGAGAGGGACAGGGAAACATTCAGTACTTC.

This rearrangement joins TRBV6-5 to TRBJ2-3; 8 bases are a match to TRBD2. The germline CDR1 and CDR2 sequences are MNHEY and SVGAGI. Trimming took 6 bases from V and 0 from J; bases not matched to a gene: 5. The CDR3 runs to 15 residues. Here the CDR3 reads CASRSSGRSTDTQYF. CDR3 sequence (DNA): TGTGCCAGCAGGTCGAGCGGGAGAAGCACAGATACGCAGTATTTT.

This clone was recorded once. This chain links TRBV29-1 with TRBJ2-1; D may be TRBD1 (8 bases). From germline, CDR1 is SQVTM and CDR2 ANQGSEA. Trimming left V 7 bases short and J 2 bases short, with 18 bases between. CDR3 length: 15 residues. This CDR3 reads CSAGGGQGTYNEQFF. The CDR3 bases are TGCAGCGCGGGGGGCGGACAGGGAACCTACAATGAGCAGTTCTTC.

The chain joins TRBV11-2 to TRBJ2-5, with D uncertain. From germline, CDR1 is SGHAT and CDR2 FQNNGV. The CDR3 loop spans 17 amino acids. The ends were cut back, 6 bases at V and 3 bases at J, with 23 bases in the middle. CDR3 bases: TGTGCCAGCAGTTCGCGCTTGGGTATTGGTTCCGAAGAGACCCAGTACTTC. Amino acids: CASSSRLGIGSEETQYF.

The rearrangement links TRBV29-1 to TRBJ1-3; D is perhaps TRBD1 (5 bases). The germline V gene has CDR1 SQVTM and CDR2 ANQGSEA. This CDR3 comprises 15 residues. Trimming left V 6 bases short and J 0 bases short, with 15 bases between. The CDR3 DNA is TGCAGCGTCCTAGGGACCGTAAGCTCTGGAAACACCATATATTTT. Its protein product is CSVLGTVSSGNTIYF.

The V gene is TRBV5-1, the J gene TRBJ2-7; 9 nucleotides match TRBD1. V lost 4 bases and J lost 5; bases outside the gene matches: 7. CDR1 SGHRS and CDR2 YFSETQ come from the germline V gene. There are 14 residues in the CDR3. CDR3 DNA sequence: TGCGCCAGCAGCCGGGACAGGGTAGAGGACGAGCAGTACTTC. Translated, it gives CASSRDRVEDEQYF.

There are a few counts of this clone. V usage is TRBV27 and J usage is TRBJ2-6; D gene unclear. Germline V gene lookup returns CDR1 MNHEY and CDR2 SMNVEV (reference sequence). CDR3 length equals 15 residues. The ends were cut back, 2 bases at V and 0 bases at J, with 5 bases in the middle. CDR3 sequence reads: CASSLVGSGANVLTF. CDR3 nucleotide sequence: TGTGCCAGCAGTTTAGTAGGCTCTGGGGCCAACGTCCTGACTTTC.

This clone was counted between two and nine times. This rearrangement joins TRBV29-1 to TRBJ2-6, with D possibly called TRBD1 or TRBD2 (5 bases each). Trimming left V 1 base short and J 2 bases short, with 6 bases between. The CDR3 extends over 14 amino acids. The germline gives CDR1 SQVTM, CDR2 ANQGSEA. CDR3 sequence reads: CSVEGGTGANVLTF. The DNA for the CDR3 is TGCAGCGTTGAAGGGGGGACTGGGGCCAACGTCCTGACTTTC.

This clone has just a few counts. This chain uses TRBV11-2 with TRBJ2-5, with 10 bases lining up with TRBD2. Germline values: CDR1 SGHAT, CDR2 FQNNGV. The CDR3 runs 16 residues. Trimming removed 4 bases from V and 2 bases from J; junction bases left unmatched: 7. The DNA of the CDR3 is TGTGCCAGCAGCTACCTACTAGCGGGACCTCAAGAGACCCAGTACTTC. Its translation is CASSYLLAGPQETQYF.

The CDR3 sequence: CASSYSYGERAQYF. CDR3 DNA sequence: TGTGCCAGCAGTTACTCGTACGGGGAAAGGGCCCAGTACTTC. The chain has TRBV6-5 and TRBJ2-5, with D possibly TRBD2 on 5 matching bases. The CDR3 spans 14 residues. In germline, CDR1 is MNHEY, CDR2 SVGAGI. V lost 0 bases, J lost 9 bases, and 14 bases lay in between.

The chain employs TRBV29-1 and TRBJ2-2; D not certain. This CDR3 is 14 amino acids long. The germline CDR1 and CDR2 sequences are SQVTM and ANQGSEA. V lost 2 bases and J lost 7, with 14 bases in between. In DNA form, the CDR3 reads TGCAGCGTTGAAAGGATAGGACGGGTCGGGGAGCTGTTTTTT. Protein: CSVERIGRVGELFF.

The V and J genes are TRBV30 and TRBJ1-3; no definite D call. The CDR3 has 14 residues. Per germline, CDR1 GTSNPN and CDR2 SVGIG (reference sequence). The V and J ends lost 1 base and 1 base respectively, with 8 bases between them. CDR3 loop: CAWSGPISGNTIYF. The DNA of the CDR3 is TGTGCCTGGAGTGGACCGATTTCTGGAAACACCATATATTTT.

This chain links TRBV6-5 with TRBJ2-7; D may be TRBD2 (6 bases). V was shortened by 7 bases and J by 0 bases, with 13 bases between the two germline ends. The CDR3 runs to 14 residues. Germline V gene lookup returns CDR1 MNHEY and CDR2 SVGAGI. Here the CDR3 DNA reads TGTGCCAGCATCCAGGACGGGAGCTCCTACGAGCAGTACTTC. Protein sequence: CASIQDGSSYEQYF.

The chain links TRBV18 to TRBJ2-3; 12 nucleotides line up with TRBD2. Losses at the gene ends were 2 bases for V and 0 bases for J; bases not matched to a gene: 0. Germline CDR1 and CDR2: KGHSH and LQKENI. The CDR3 extends over 16 amino acids. CDR3 DNA: TGTGCCAGCTCACCAGGGACTAGCGGGAGCACAGATACGCAGTATTTT. Protein product: CASSPGTSGSTDTQYF.

This rearrangement joins TRBV7-9 to TRBJ1-5; D not certain. The V gene's germline CDR1 is SEHNR and CDR2 FQNEAQ (reference sequence). There are 13 residues in the CDR3. Trimming left V 5 bases short and J 7 bases short, with 12 bases between. The CDR3 sequence is CASSAVLGQPQHF. In DNA form, the CDR3 reads TGTGCCAGCAGCGCCGTTCTGGGCCAGCCCCAGCATTTT.

J is TRBJ2-7 and V is TRBV2, with 9 bases fitting TRBD1. V dropped 7 bases and J dropped 5; count of bases not matched to a gene: 3. The CDR3 sequence is 12 residues long. Germline CDR1 and CDR2: SNHLY and FYNNEI. The CDR3 sequence is CASNTGGHEQYF. In nucleotides, the CDR3 is TGTGCCAGCAATACAGGGGGCCACGAGCAGTACTTC.